This T cell receptor beta chain was obtained from a study of CD8 T cells in Susac syndrome. About 0.5 to 1 ug RNA was reverse transcribed with random hexamers. One entry per CDR3 protein results from TCRdb running MiXCR on the immunoSEQ multiplex PCR reads. The sample shows approximately 220,000 distinct CDR3 sequences, about 90% of them seen only once. Germline CDR1 is SGHTA and CDR2 is FQGTGA. Trimming removed 5 bases at V and 4 bases at J, with 15 bases between. The CDR3 extends over 15 amino acids. This clonotype was obtained from a human donor with multiple sclerosis. The V call is TRBV7-3, the J call TRBJ2-1; tentative D call: TRBD2 (6 bases). Sequenced material: CD8+ T cells from PBMCs. This chain's CDR3 is CASSPLASVYNEQFF. The DNA for the CDR3 is TGTGCCAGCAGCCCTCTGGCTAGCGTATACAATGAGCAGTTCTTC.